This T cell receptor (beta chain) appears in the sequencing data of a study of cytomegalovirus exposure and HLA in healthy donors. Study-level points and caveats: Later work associated over 15,000 TCR beta sequences with HLA alleles at 0.05 false discovery rate.

CDR1 is MNHEY and CDR2 is SVGAGI in the germline V gene. The CDR3 extends over 14 amino acids. V lost 7 bases, J lost 1 base, and 13 bases lay in between. PCR was performed using 60 Vbeta and 13 Jbeta primers. Libraries were prepared by immunoSEQ multiplex PCR; TCRdb keeps only in-frame clonotypes and omits some of them. The sample carries roughly 180,000 clones, about 79% recorded once. Points on this clone: Its specificity is not known.

The rearrangement uses TRBV6-5 and TRBJ1-2, with D possibly matching TRBD1 (6 bases). Sequences were obtained from PBMCs. The receptor was derived from a man aged 50 to 59 in good health and CMV-seropositive. CDR3 bases: TGTGCCAGCACCGGGGGGGCCGATAACTATGGCTACACCTTC. Translated: CASTGGADNYGYTF.